This is a list of T cell receptor beta chains from one sample in a study of T cells in Graves' hyperthyroidism and ophthalmopathy. MiXCR, applied by TCRdb to the multiplex PCR reads, yields one record per CDR3 protein. Of 500,000 to 800,000 distinct CDR3 sequences listed, less than 45% are singletons. The sample comprised peripheral blood or thyroid tissue (not recorded which). All receptors derive from an adult man with Graves' disease, either hyperthyroidism or ophthalmopathy (not recorded which). Each CDR3 is given with its conserved first and last residue. The D gene is left open where the match is weak. Clone size is shown for a subset of rows, as once, few, many or a class of expanded clone.

-	TRBJ2-7	TRBV29-1	TRBD1	CSVIQTGAVYGQYF	TGCAGCGTAATCCAGACAGGGGCGGTCTACGGGCAGTACTTC
few	TRBJ1-5	TRBV12-3/TRBV12-4	TRBD1	CASSLPGGMGNQPQHF	TGTGCCAGCAGTTTACCAGGGGGCATGGGCAATCAGCCCCAGCATTTT
once	TRBJ2-5	TRBV10-3	TRBD1	CAISGGQGQQETQYF	TGTGCCATCAGTGGAGGACAGGGGCAACAAGAGACCCAGTACTTC
-	TRBJ1-1	TRBV7-6	-	CASSLRSAGSWGTEAFF	TGTGCCAGCAGCTTAAGATCCGCTGGTAGTTGGGGGACTGAAGCTTTCTTT
-	TRBJ1-6	TRBV20-1	-	CSARGGWGIHTSPLHF	TGCAGTGCTAGGGGTGGGTGGGGTATACATACTTCACCCCTCCACTTT
many	TRBJ2-5	TRBV29-1	TRBD1	CSVDGRGFGRKETQYF	TGCAGCGTTGATGGCAGGGGGTTTGGTAGAAAAGAGACCCAGTACTTC
-	TRBJ2-7	TRBV20-1	-	CSVRGQGYEQHF	TGCAGTGTCAGAGGTCAGGGCTACGAGCAGCACTTC
-	TRBJ1-4	TRBV3-1	-	CASSQDPRGNEKLFF	TGTGCCAGCAGCCAAGATCCCAGGGGCAATGAAAAACTGTTTTTT
-	TRBJ1-1	TRBV29-1	-	CSVEFAGNTEAFF	TGCAGCGTTGAGTTCGCCGGGAACACTGAAGCTTTCTTT
many	TRBJ1-1	TRBV14	-	CASSRDVWGLGEAFF	TGTGCCAGCAGCCGAGATGTATGGGGTTTGGGTGAAGCTTTCTTT